The 25 T cell receptor beta chains below all came from one sample that was sequenced in a study of coeliac disease. Repertoires were generated with immunoSEQ multiplex PCR, while TCRdb's copy carries only in-frame clones and drops some. Of 4,000 to 6,000 clones in the sample, less than 75% were seen once. Specimen: lymphocytes from the gut lamina propria. These receptors were collected from a young man with celiac disease on a gluten-free diet.

This chain links TRBV6-6 with TRBJ1-2, with D hard to call. V was cut by 4 bases and J by 2 bases, with 5 bases left in between. This CDR3 has 12 residues. Per germline, CDR1 MNHNY and CDR2 SVGAGI (reference sequence). For the CDR3, the DNA is TGTGCCAGCAGTTTACAAAACTATGGCTACACCTTC. Translated, it gives CASSLQNYGYTF.

This chain links TRBV9 with TRBJ2-5; D possibly corresponds to TRBD2 (6 bases). V dropped 0 bases and J dropped 1 base, with 10 bases sitting between them. Germline V gives CDR1 SGDLS, CDR2 YYNGEE. The length of the CDR3 is 15 residues. CDR3 region: CASSVDGGRQETQYF. CDR3 nucleotides: TGTGCCAGCAGCGTAGACGGGGGTCGCCAAGAGACCCAGTACTTC.

This chain connects TRBV9 to TRBJ1-1; D may be TRBD1 (5 bases). Germline-derived CDR1 and CDR2 are SGDLS and YYNGEE. V gave up 2 bases and J gave up 3 bases, with 8 bases separating them. The CDR3 runs 13 residues. For the CDR3, the DNA is TGTGCCAGCAGCGTGAGGGACTACACTGAAGCTTTCTTT. Translation gives CASSVRDYTEAFF.

The chain carries TRBV2 and TRBJ2-3; a weak D match, TRBD1 (6 bases). Germline loops: CDR1 SNHLY, CDR2 FYNNEI. The CDR3 contains 15 residues. The V gene lost 10 bases and the J gene lost 4 bases, with 21 bases spanning the gap. CDR3 loop: CATHPGHSFPDTQYF. As DNA, the CDR3 is TGTGCCACGCACCCGGGACACTCGTTTCCAGATACGCAGTATTTT.

The chain is built from TRBV11-1 and TRBJ1-2, with D perhaps TRBD1 (6 bases). The V end was cut by 5 bases, the J end by 8 bases, with 15 bases between. The CDR3 totals 13 residues. CDR1 and CDR2 from the germline V gene are SGHAT and FQDESV (reference sequence). The CDR3 spells CASSPGWGPGYTF. The CDR3 bases are TGTGCCAGCAGCCCAGGATGGGGGCCCGGCTACACCTTC.

The V and J genes are TRBV9 and TRBJ1-2; weak D call: TRBD1 (5 bases). Trimming took 3 bases from V and 2 from J, leaving 11 bases between them. The CDR3 is 14 residues long. CDR1 is SGDLS and CDR2 is YYNGEE in the germline V gene. CDR3 region: CASSATTANYGYTF. In nucleotides, the CDR3 is TGTGCCAGCAGCGCCACGACAGCGAACTATGGCTACACCTTC.

The CDR3 region has the DNA TGTGCCAGCAGCCCCCTCAGGGGGCAAGGTGGAAACACCATATATTTT. Amino acid sequence: CASSPLRGQGGNTIYF. The chain couples TRBV14 to TRBJ1-3; TRBD1 aligns across 8 bases. The CDR3 extends over 16 amino acids. The ends lost 4 bases at V and 3 bases at J; junction bases unmatched: 8. Germline-derived CDR1 and CDR2 are SGHDN and FVKESK.

The chain links TRBV9 to TRBJ2-1; 9 bases fit TRBD1. V gave up 4 bases and J gave up 8 bases; unmatched junction bases: 10. The CDR3 loop spans 15 amino acids. Per germline, CDR1 SGDLS and CDR2 YYNGEE. In DNA form, the CDR3 reads TGTGCCAGCAGCCCGTGGGACAGGGCAGGCGATGAGCAGTTCTTC. Its translation: CASSPWDRAGDEQFF.

The chain links TRBV28 to TRBJ2-7; 10 positions match TRBD1. V shed 6 bases and J 1 base; nucleotides not matched to a gene: 6. CDR1 and CDR2 from the germline V gene are MDHEN and SYDVKM. This CDR3 region has 15 residues. The CDR3 spells CASRKDRGRSYEQYF. The CDR3 nucleotides are TGTGCCAGCAGGAAAGACAGGGGGCGATCCTACGAGCAGTACTTC.

This chain joins TRBV15 and TRBJ2-7; 9 positions agree with TRBD1. Unmatched junction bases numbered 2, after V lost 1 base and J lost 7 bases. The CDR3 runs 13 residues. Germline assignment: CDR1 LNHNV and CDR2 YYDKDF (reference sequence). CDR3 protein: CATSRVGTGEQYF. CDR3 DNA sequence: TGTGCCACCAGCAGAGTGGGGACAGGGGAGCAGTACTTC.

This clone has only a few counts. The genes are TRBV4-2 and TRBJ2-2, with D possibly matching TRBD2 (5 bases). V was pared by 0 bases and J by 5 bases, with 10 bases between. Germline loops: CDR1 LGHNA, CDR2 YNFKEQ. The CDR3 has 15 amino acids. The CDR3 is CASSQDLRGTGELFF. The CDR3 coding sequence is TGTGCCAGCAGCCAAGATTTACGGGGTACCGGGGAGCTGTTTTTT.

CDR3 bases: TGTGCCTTTGACGCAGGGGAGGGCTATGGCTACACCTTC. This codes for CAFDAGEGYGYTF. The rearrangement joins TRBV30 to TRBJ1-2, with a tentative D call TRBD1 (6 bases). Germline CDR1 and CDR2: GTSNPN and SVGIG (reference sequence). The CDR3 loop spans 13 amino acids. Trimming pared 7 bases from V and 4 bases from J, leaving 16 bases between.

The rearrangement joins TRBV9 to TRBJ2-3; maybe TRBD2 (7 bases). This CDR3 region has 14 residues. Per germline, CDR1 SGDLS and CDR2 YYNGEE. V lost 5 bases and J lost 3, with 13 bases in between. CDR3 sequence reads: CASREGGRTDTQYF. The CDR3 DNA reads as TGTGCCAGCAGGGAGGGGGGGAGGACAGATACGCAGTATTTT.

This clone has only a few counts. Written as DNA, the CDR3 is TGTGCCAGGAGCCGGGGGGGCTCTGAGACCCAGTACTTC. It is translated as CARSRGGSETQYF. The rearrangement joins TRBV2 to TRBJ2-5; TRBD2 aligns across 8 bases. Trimming removed 9 bases from V and 5 bases from J; junction bases left unmatched: 8. There are 13 residues in the CDR3. The germline V gene has CDR1 SNHLY and CDR2 FYNNEI.

This chain links TRBV7-2 with TRBJ1-1, with 9 nucleotides matching TRBD1. V trimming: 5 bases; J trimming: 0 bases; junction bases outside the gene matches: 4. The CDR3 extends over 15 amino acids. Germline lookup yields CDR1 SGHTA and CDR2 FQGNSA. This CDR3 reads CASSPRTGVNTEAFF. The CDR3 nucleotides are TGTGCCAGCAGCCCAAGGACAGGGGTGAACACTGAAGCTTTCTTT.

V gene TRBV6-1 combines with J gene TRBJ2-1; no firm D call. Per the germline V gene, CDR1 is MNHNS and CDR2 is SASEGT. The CDR3 extends over 11 amino acids. V was pared by 8 bases and J by 9 bases, with 11 bases between. The CDR3 nucleotides read TGTGCCAGCGCTCTAGTGGGTGAGCAGTTCTTC. Translated: CASALVGEQFF.

The chain links TRBV5-1 to TRBJ1-1; D is uncertain. The CDR3 is 11 amino acids. In germline, CDR1 is SGHRS, CDR2 YFSETQ. V was cut by 0 bases and J by 13 bases, with 10 bases left in between. The CDR3 nucleotides are TGCGCCAGCAGCTTGGCAGGTTTTTTTTTCTTT. Its protein is CASSLAGFFFF.

V usage is TRBV6-1 and J usage is TRBJ2-3; 11 positions match TRBD2. Germline assignment: CDR1 MNHNS and CDR2 SASEGT. The CDR3 sequence is 13 residues long. V dropped 9 bases and J dropped 7; count of bases not matched to a gene: 6. The CDR3 DNA reads as TGTGCCAGTCTTCTAGCGGGGGGATATACGCAGTATTTT. Its protein is CASLLAGGYTQYF.

The V gene is TRBV6-1, the J gene TRBJ1-2; D ambiguous. The germline V gene has CDR1 MNHNS and CDR2 SASEGT. Deletions cut 4 bases from V and 7 bases from J, with 16 bases between. CDR3 length: 14 amino acids. The CDR3 reads CASSASRSGSGYTF. CDR3 DNA sequence: TGTGCCAGCAGTGCCTCCCGTTCGGGGTCTGGCTACACCTTC.

This clone was detected a few times. CDR3 in DNA: TGTGTCAGAAGCCTGGACTGCAGCTGGGACACCTTC. It is translated as CVRSLDCSWDTF. This sequence joins TRBV7-5 and TRBJ1-2. TRBV7-5 is described as a pseudogene. The CDR3 runs to 12 residues.

V gene TRBV27 combines with J gene TRBJ2-1, with 7 positions matching TRBD2. This CDR3 is built from 14 residues. CDR1 MNHEY and CDR2 SMNVEV come from the germline V gene (reference sequence). The V gene end was trimmed by 3 bases and the J gene end by 8 bases; junction bases not matched to a gene: 7. In DNA, the CDR3 is TGTGCCAGCAGTTTTCCGGGGGGTTCCGATGAGCAGTTCTTC. This sequence encodes CASSFPGGSDEQFF.

The CDR3 spells CASSSPLEGGPGELFF. In nucleotides, the CDR3 is TGTGCCAGCAGCTCACCCCTGGAGGGAGGTCCCGGGGAGCTGTTTTTT. The chain combines TRBV12-1 with TRBJ2-2; the DNA was not compared with TRBD2, the D call given in the table. TRBV12-1 is tagged as a pseudogene. This CDR3 region has 16 residues.

This clone was found once. The chain is built from TRBV29-1 and TRBJ1-1, with D possibly being TRBD1 (6 bases). CDR1 and CDR2 from the germline V gene are SQVTM and ANQGSEA. This CDR3 is 12 amino acids long. V lost 7 bases to trimming and J lost 2 bases, with 11 bases between them. The CDR3 nucleotides read TGCAGCGACAGGGTATCCAACACTGAAGCTTTCTTT. Amino acids: CSDRVSNTEAFF.

This chain links TRBV6-6 with TRBJ1-3; D not resolved. This CDR3 is built from 13 residues. Germline V gives CDR1 MNHNY, CDR2 SVGAGI (reference sequence). V lost 4 bases, J lost 1 base, and 5 bases lay in between. CDR3 DNA: TGTGCCAGCAGTTCAGGTTCTGGAAACACCATATATTTT. Translated: CASSSGSGNTIYF.

V is TRBV7-2 and J is TRBJ1-1; TRBD1 matches at 10 bases. With 6 bases clipped from V and 4 bases from J, the junction kept 8 bases outside the gene matches. CDR1 is SGHTA and CDR2 is FQGNSA in the germline V gene. This CDR3 is 15 amino acids long. CDR3 in DNA: TGTGCCAGCAGGGCCCAGGGACAGGGGAGCACTGAAGCTTTCTTT. Its translation is CASRAQGQGSTEAFF.